Below are 22 T cell receptor beta chains sequenced from a single sample in a study of metastatic and nonmetastatic thyroid tumors (dated by TCRdb to the early 2020s). Library method: PCR. Sequencing used an Illumina HiSeq 4000. In TCRdb, the public reads were trimmed at Q25 with fastp and aligned with MiXCR, with productive beta chains retained. The sample records over 35,000 clones, about a sixth of which are singletons. The top ten constitute 8% to 10% of the sample. No patient had received any treatment before thyroid surgery. The specimen sequenced was tumor tissue. These TCRs come from a female donor with papillary thyroid cancer or a benign thyroid nodule (not recorded which). Some clones in this sample may be carry-over from other donors' samples.

In its sample, this clone was seen many times. This rearrangement joins TRBV11-3 to TRBJ2-1; 7 nucleotides agree with TRBD2. CDR3 length: 15 residues. Trimming took 3 bases from V and 8 from J; bases not matched to a gene: 10. From germline, CDR1 is SGHNT and CDR2 YENEEA. The DNA of the CDR3 is TGTGCCAGCAGCTTTAAGTGGGAGGGCCTTCATGAGCAGTTCTTC. It yields the protein CASSFKWEGLHEQFF.

The sample holds many counts of this clone. This chain connects TRBV5-1 to TRBJ1-1; no definite D call. CDR1 and CDR2 from the germline V gene are SGHRS and YFSETQ. The CDR3 runs 15 residues. Trimming removed 2 bases at V and 1 base at J, with 12 bases between. CDR3 loop: CASSLGHSRNTEAFF. The CDR3 DNA reads as TGCGCCAGCAGCTTAGGTCACAGTAGGAACACTGAAGCTTTCTTT.

This clone was observed a handful of times. This may be a read error, as it is one base from a much larger clone. The chain joins TRBV7-6 to TRBJ2-5; no clear D gene. Trimming took 1 base from V and 5 from J, leaving 11 bases between them. The CDR3 sequence is 14 residues long. Germline-derived CDR1 and CDR2 are SGHVS and FNYEAQ. CDR3 sequence (DNA): TGTGCCAGCAGCTTAGAGTATACTGCTGAGACCCAGTACTTC. Translation: CASSLEYTAETQYF.

This clone was observed at least ten times. The V call is TRBV20-1, the J call TRBJ2-7; 7 bases match TRBD1. The germline V gene encodes CDR1 DFQATT and CDR2 SNEGSKA (reference sequence). The CDR3 covers 13 residues. J was trimmed by 1 base and V by 3 bases; bases with no gene match: 3. The CDR3 DNA reads TGCAGTGCTAGTAAGGGGGCGTCCTACGAGCAGTACTTC. It translates to CSASKGASYEQYF.

CDR3 amino acids: CSATAKGPGDEQYF. In nucleotides, the CDR3 is TGCAGTGCTACCGCGAAGGGCCCCGGGGACGAGCAGTACTTC. The chain recombines TRBV20-1 with TRBJ2-7; D is possibly TRBD2 (5 bases). The CDR3 is made up of 14 amino acids. CDR1 and CDR2 from the germline V gene are DFQATT and SNEGSKA (reference sequence). V lost 4 bases to trimming and J lost 5 bases, with 18 bases between them.

This clone was found many times. The rearrangement uses TRBV11-2 and TRBJ2-1; a weak D match, TRBD2 (6 bases). The ends were cut back, 5 bases at V and 9 bases at J, with 17 bases in the middle. This CDR3 contains 14 residues. Per germline, CDR1 SGHAT and CDR2 FQNNGV. For the CDR3, the DNA is TGTGCCAGCAGCGGCCTAGCGCGGTACGGTGAGCAGTTCTTC. It yields the protein CASSGLARYGEQFF.

In nucleotides, the CDR3 is TGTGCCACCAGTGACCTCGGGACTAGCGGTAGTGTGTACGAGCAGTACTTC. Protein: CATSDLGTSGSVYEQYF. The chain carries TRBV24-1 and TRBJ2-7; 11 bases fit TRBD2. This CDR3 spans 17 amino acids. V was pared by 4 bases and J by 4 bases, with 11 bases of the junction left unmatched. Germline V gives CDR1 KGHDR, CDR2 SFDVKD.

Note on this clone: A single base separates this from a much larger clone, so it may be a read error. V usage is TRBV4-1 and J usage is TRBJ2-1; D unclear. Germline V gene sequence: CDR1 MGHRA, CDR2 YSYEKL. The CDR3 totals 13 residues. The CDR3 loop reads CASSQELRNEQFF. DNA for the CDR3: TGCGCCAGTAGCCAAGAATTAAGGAATGAGCAGTTCTTC.

This clone was observed many times. The chain uses TRBV29-1 and TRBJ2-2; D unclear. Trimming shortened V by 6 bases and J by 0 bases, and 8 bases separated the two germline ends. CDR3 length equals 13 residues. Germline CDR1 and CDR2: SQVTM and ANQGSEA. The CDR3, as DNA: TGCAGCGTGGTCACCACGAACACCGGGGAGCTGTTTTTT. This encodes CSVVTTNTGELFF.

This clone was detected ten times or more. The rearrangement joins TRBV24-1 to TRBJ2-1; TRBD2 aligns across 10 bases. The CDR3 covers 15 residues. V lost 7 bases to trimming and J lost 4 bases; unmatched junction nucleotides: 6. In germline, CDR1 is KGHDR, CDR2 SFDVKD. The chain's CDR3 is CATSLTSGSYNEQFF. DNA for the CDR3: TGTGCCACCAGCCTGACTAGCGGGTCTTACAATGAGCAGTTCTTC.

The sample holds many counts of this clone. The rearrangement joins TRBV18 to TRBJ2-7; D possibly corresponds to TRBD1 (5 bases). Trimming stripped 3 bases from V and 4 bases from J, with 7 bases between. This CDR3 is built from 12 residues. CDR1 is KGHSH and CDR2 is LQKENI in the germline V gene. The CDR3 region has the DNA TGTGCCAGCTCACCTGACAGATACGAGCAGTACTTC. It translates to CASSPDRYEQYF.

This clone was counted at least ten times. The chain is built from TRBV29-1 and TRBJ2-7, with 11 bases aligning to TRBD1. The CDR3 length is 14 residues. Germline CDR1 and CDR2: SQVTM and ANQGSEA. V lost 4 bases to trimming and J lost 2 bases; unmatched junction nucleotides: 4. CDR3 sequence (DNA): TGCAGCGTTGTGGGGACAGGGGGAACCTACGAGCAGTACTTC. As protein: CSVVGTGGTYEQYF.

Worth noting for this clone: A much larger clone is a single base away; this may be a read error. This same CDR3 is encoded by further DNA sequences in the sample. The chain employs TRBV25-1 and TRBJ2-3; the D call may be TRBD1 or TRBD2 (5 bases each). The CDR3 extends over 14 amino acids. The germline gives CDR1 MGHDK, CDR2 SYGVNS. Trimming stripped 3 bases from V and 6 bases from J, with 13 bases between. The CDR3: CASSEWGSGDTQYF. In nucleotides, the CDR3 is TGTGCCAGCAGTGAGTGGGGGTCCGGTGATACGCAGTATTTT. The full variable domain, with the rest looked up from reference TRBV25-1 and TRBJ2-3, is EADIYQTPRYLVIGTGKKITLECSQTMGHDKMYWYQQDPGMELHLIHYSYGVNSTEKGDLSSESTVSRIRTEHFPLTLESARPSHTSQYLCASSEWGSGDTQYFGPGTRLTVL.

Concerning this clone itself: Sequence at one end of the junction differs from germline and may be a read error. The CDR3 reads CASNLAGWPVEQFF. The DNA for the CDR3 is TGTGCCAGCAACCTAGCGGGATGGCCTGTTGAGCAATTCTTC. This chain joins TRBV6-4 and TRBJ2-1; TRBD2 aligns across 9 bases. CDR3 size: 14 residues. The germline CDR1 and CDR2 sequences are MRHNA and SNTAGT.

This clone showed up many times. This chain connects TRBV19 to TRBJ1-4, with 7 bases matching TRBD1. The germline gives CDR1 LNHDA, CDR2 SQIVND (reference sequence). Unmatched junction bases numbered 9, after V lost 7 bases and J lost 4 bases. The CDR3 sequence is 15 residues long. The CDR3, as DNA: TGTGCCAGTACATGGGGCGGGACAGATAATGAAAAACTGTTTTTT. Its translation: CASTWGGTDNEKLFF.

This rearrangement joins TRBV10-2 to TRBJ1-4, with D possibly matching TRBD1 (6 bases). V gave up 10 bases and J gave up 8 bases, with 17 bases separating them. The CDR3 covers 13 residues. Per germline, CDR1 WSHSY and CDR2 SAAADI. The CDR3 reads CAITTGVGEKLFF. The CDR3 nucleotides are TGCGCCATTACGACAGGCGTCGGAGAAAAACTGTTTTTT.

This clone was observed at least ten times. V gene TRBV20-1 combines with J gene TRBJ1-1; the D is unclear. Looked up from germline, CDR1 is DFQATT and CDR2 is SNEGSKA (reference sequence). V lost 0 bases, J lost 3 bases, and 23 bases lay in between. CDR3 length: 18 amino acids. CDR3 nucleotide sequence: TGCAGTGCTAGAGATCAAGGGAGGGAATTCGGTCGTTACACTGAAGCTTTCTTT. Residues: CSARDQGREFGRYTEAFF.

Ten or more counts support this clone. The CDR3 loop is CASSPGTGGSGYTF. CDR3 sequence (DNA): TGTGCCAGCAGCCCCGGGACAGGGGGCTCTGGCTACACCTTC. The gene calls are TRBV6-1 and TRBJ1-2, with TRBD1 matching over 12 bases. The germline V gene has CDR1 MNHNS and CDR2 SASEGT. V lost 6 bases, J lost 7 bases, and 6 bases stayed unmatched. The CDR3 is made up of 14 amino acids.

This clone was observed many times. The V call is TRBV19, the J call TRBJ1-4; 10 bases align to TRBD1. In germline, CDR1 is LNHDA, CDR2 SQIVND (reference sequence). The CDR3 is 19 amino acids. The V and J ends lost 6 bases and 7 bases, in that order; junction bases with no gene match: 20. The CDR3: CASRPGVGTGVFRREKLFF. CDR3 nucleotides: TGTGCCAGTAGACCTGGGGTCGGGACAGGGGTTTTCCGGCGTGAAAAACTGTTTTTT. The full variable domain, completed using reference TRBV19 and TRBJ1-4, is DGGITQSPKYLFRKEGQNVTLSCEQNLNHDAMYWYRQDPGQGLRLIYYSQIVNDFQKGDIAEGYSVSREKKESFPLTVTSAQKNPTAFYLCASRPGVGTGVFRREKLFFGSGTQLSVL.

At least ten counts were recorded for this clone. The CDR3 loop is CASSPVLPSSYNSPLHF. The DNA for the CDR3 is TGTGCCAGCTCACCAGTGCTCCCGAGCTCCTATAATTCACCCCTCCACTTT. J is TRBJ1-6 and V is TRBV18; the D is unclear. This CDR3 spans 17 amino acids. Trimming pared 2 bases from V and 0 bases from J, leaving 11 bases between. CDR1 KGHSH and CDR2 LQKENI come from the germline V gene. Complete variable domain (other parts from reference TRBV18 and TRBJ1-6): NAGVMQNPRHLVRRRGQEARLRCSPMKGHSHVYWYRQLPEEGLKFMVYLQKENIIDESGMPKERFSAEFPKEGPSILRIQQVVRGDSAAYFCASSPVLPSSYNSPLHFGNGTRLTVT.

This clone was recorded many times. The V call is TRBV13, the J call TRBJ2-7; TRBD2 might be the D (5 bases). Trimming cost V 7 bases and J 3 bases, with 10 bases left between them. The germline gives CDR1 PRHDT, CDR2 FYEKMQ (reference sequence). This CDR3 comprises 12 residues. The CDR3 sequence: CASNLRGYEQYF. The CDR3 nucleotides are TGTGCCAGCAACCTCCGGGGCTACGAGCAGTACTTC.

In the case of this clone: This sample includes further DNA sequences coding for the same CDR3. This chain uses TRBV19 with TRBJ1-2; D unclear. V shed 5 bases and J shed 7 bases, with 14 bases lying between them. Germline values: CDR1 LNHDA, CDR2 SQIVND (reference sequence). The CDR3 runs 13 residues. The CDR3 nucleotides read TGTGCCAGTAGTTCTACAAGGAGGGCTGGCTACACCTTC. Its translation is CASSSTRRAGYTF.